This TCR beta chain was documented in a study of T cells after yellow fever vaccination (dated by TCRdb to the late 2010s). About the study as a whole: The SMART-Seq v4 Ultra Low Input RNA kit was used to prepare libraries from fractions with low cell numbers. To follow T-cell clones before and after both primary and booster YFV17D yellow fever vaccination, bulk TCR alpha and beta repertoires underwent longitudinal sequencing. Two healthy male donors made up the cohort, one aged 18 to 30 years and the other aged 30 to 40 years. Blood was collected at multiple timepoints before and after primary and secondary immunization, and bulk PBMC replicates and cell subsets were isolated. The paper as a whole reports these results and caveats: A small share of clonotypes was detected in both CD4 and CD8 compartments, with the overlap likely arising from convergent recombination. Because abundant contaminating clonotypes from the bulk population could be contained in FACS-sorted repertoires, computational filtering was required. The study included only two donors, which limits how far the findings can be generalized. After the booster, most of the clones that had expanded following primary vaccination were detected again (96% of CD4 and 80% to 90% of CD8), which suggests that memory was broadly maintained. The secondary T-cell response was weaker than the primary response but faster, peaking on day 5 instead of day 15.

Based on the germline V gene (reference sequence), the CDR1 and CDR2 sequences are MNHNY and SVGAGI. The CDR3 holds 16 amino acids from the cysteine to the phenylalanine. This entry keeps only the CDR3 DNA: 48 bases, framed from base 1. V and J lose 11 bases and 6 bases, and a span of 26 bases separates them. A remark on this clonotype: No antigen is known for it. Base qualities are not at hand, and no much larger clone is one base apart.

Sequencing used an Illumina NovaSeq 6000. TCR cDNA was made using 5'RACE template switching, a step that added a universal primer site and unique molecular identifiers. Priming of cDNA synthesis was performed from both the TCR alpha and TCR beta constant segments. Library amplification used two PCR steps, and the second PCR step added sample barcodes and sequencing adapters. Sequencing of the libraries was done on either Illumina HiSeq 2500 (2x100 bp) or NovaSeq (2x150 bp). Concerning the study's data processing: MIGEC was used to demultiplex reads and collapse the reads into UMI consensus sequences, and MiXCR was used for V(D)J alignment. Clonotypes responding to the vaccine were identified with edgeR on replicate PBMC samples, with the criteria of FDR below 0.01 and a log2 fold change above 5 up to day 15. Each bulk clonotype was labeled CD4 or CD8 based on which sequenced repertoire, CD4 or CD8, contained the clonotype at higher abundance. TCRdb redid the processing of the public reads, applying fastp at Q25 and MiXCR, and retained in-frame beta chains. CDR3 protein duplicates are merged, each entry listing the most common genes and DNA. These V and J calls are TCRdb output, not the study's own analysis. The sample has some 400,000 distinct CDR3 sequences on record, 18% of them singletons. The top ten hold roughly a sixth of the sample.

The treatment or condition label here, explained by the study, means: live attenuated yellow fever vaccine strain. At each blood-draw timepoint, two biological replicates of bulk PBMCs were collected. A standard Ficoll-Paque protocol was used to isolate PBMCs from peripheral blood. TriZol was used to extract RNA from bulk PBMCs, from CD4 and CD8 fractions, and from dextramer-positive and dextramer-negative fractions. The receptor comes from a man between 18 and 35 years old who received the YFV17D yellow fever vaccine. This specimen was PBMCs, taken before the yellow fever booster vaccination. The chain couples TRBV6-6 to TRBJ1-5; matching of 5 bases hints at TRBD1 as the D gene. The sequence in DNA is TGTGCCGCAGATGGAGGATTGCAGGGTCCCTCTCAGCCCCAGCATTTT. It encodes CAADGGLQGPSQPQHF.